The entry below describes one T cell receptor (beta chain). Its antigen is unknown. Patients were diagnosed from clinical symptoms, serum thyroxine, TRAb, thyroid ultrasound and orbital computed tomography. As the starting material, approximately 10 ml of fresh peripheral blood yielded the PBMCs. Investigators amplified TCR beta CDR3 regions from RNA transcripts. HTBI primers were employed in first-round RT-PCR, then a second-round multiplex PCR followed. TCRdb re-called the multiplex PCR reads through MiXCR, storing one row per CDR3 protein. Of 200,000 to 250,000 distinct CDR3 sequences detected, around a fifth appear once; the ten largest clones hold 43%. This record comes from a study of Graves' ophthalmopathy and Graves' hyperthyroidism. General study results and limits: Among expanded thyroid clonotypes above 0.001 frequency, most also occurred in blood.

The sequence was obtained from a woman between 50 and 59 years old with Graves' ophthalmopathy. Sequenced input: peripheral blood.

The CDR3 DNA reads as TGTGCCACCAGCAGGACATCTAGCGGAGCCCACCTCTCCTACGAGCAGTACTTC. Its protein is CATSRTSSGAHLSYEQYF. This chain joins TRBV15 and TRBJ2-7, with TRBD2 matching over 7 bases. This CDR3 spans 18 amino acids. The V and J ends lost 3 bases and 0 bases, in that order; junction bases with no gene match: 14. Germline loops: CDR1 LNHNV, CDR2 YYDKDF (reference sequence).